A selection of T cell receptor beta chains follows, all from one sample in a study of T cells in Graves' hyperthyroidism and ophthalmopathy. MiXCR, run by TCRdb on the multiplex PCR reads, gives a single entry per CDR3 protein. Of more than 550,000 distinct CDR3 sequences detected, about 45% appear once; the ten largest clones hold less than 9%. The specimen sequenced was peripheral blood or thyroid tissue (not recorded which). These receptors originate from an adult man with Graves' disease, either hyperthyroidism or ophthalmopathy (not recorded which). The CDR3 runs from the conserved cysteine through the conserved F or W. The D gene is left open where the match is weak. Where a row states a size, it is once, few, many or the class of an expanded clone; other rows omit it.

J: TRBJ1-2
D: NA
V: TRBV29-1
size: many
length: 15
DNA: TGCAGCTCCCGGGACGGAAGACCATCGAACTATGGCTACACCTTC
CDR3: CSSRDGRPSNYGYTF

J: TRBJ1-2
D: NA
V: TRBV2
size: many
length: 13
DNA: TGTGCCAGCACCCGGGATTCAGACTATGGCTACACCTTC
CDR3: CASTRDSDYGYTF

J: TRBJ1-6
D: TRBD1
V: TRBV19
size: NA
length: 17
DNA: TGTGCCAGTAGGGGCGGACAGGGAAAGGGGTGGTTCGATCCCCTCCACTTT
CDR3: CASRGGQGKGWFDPLHF

J: TRBJ1-2
D: NA
V: TRBV4-1
size: few
length: 15
DNA: TGCGCCAGCAGCCGAGAGCTAGGACAGTCCAATGGCTACACCTTC
CDR3: CASSRELGQSNGYTF

J: TRBJ1-4
D: TRBD1
V: TRBV2
size: NA
length: 15
DNA: TGTGCCAGCAGGAAGACGACAGGGCACATTGAAAAACTGTTTTTT
CDR3: CASRKTTGHIEKLFF

J: TRBJ1-6
D: NA
V: TRBV10-3
size: NA
length: 16
DNA: TGTGCCATCAGTGACCTAGAGGATTCGGGGAATTCACCCCTCCACTTT
CDR3: CAISDLEDSGNSPLHF

J: TRBJ2-2
D: NA
V: TRBV10-1
size: few
length: 15
DNA: TGCGCCAGCAGTGATCCACAGGGTCGAACCGGGGAGCTGTTTTTT
CDR3: CASSDPQGRTGELFF

J: TRBJ1-5
D: NA
V: TRBV7-8
size: NA
length: 15
DNA: TGTGCCAGCAGCTTAGCGGGGGTGCGCAATCAGCCCCAGCATTTT
CDR3: CASSLAGVRNQPQHF

J: TRBJ1-1
D: NA
V: TRBV7-9
size: few
length: 13
DNA: TGTGCCAGCAGCTTCCCAGAGAACACTGAAGCTTTCTTT
CDR3: CASSFPENTEAFF

J: TRBJ2-7
D: TRBD2
V: TRBV7-9
size: NA
length: 14
DNA: TGTGCCAGCAGTCCCACTAGCGGGCGGGCCGAGCAGTACTTC
CDR3: CASSPTSGRAEQYF

J: TRBJ1-3
D: NA
V: TRBV9
size: NA
length: 14
DNA: TGTGCCAGTGGAAAAGGGAGCTCTGGAAACACCATATATTTT
CDR3: CASGKGSSGNTIYF

J: TRBJ1-1
D: TRBD1
V: TRBV10-3
size: once
length: 14
DNA: TGTGCCAGCGGAGCGAGGGGGCGGCTGACTGAAGCTTTCTTT
CDR3: CASGARGRLTEAFF

J: TRBJ2-5
D: NA
V: TRBV6-1
size: few
length: 12
DNA: TGTGCCAGCAGCCAGGTTTCAGAGACCCAGTACTTC
CDR3: CASSQVSETQYF

J: TRBJ2-7
D: TRBD2
V: TRBV7-2
size: NA
length: 16
DNA: TGTGCCAGCAGCTTAGACGGGACTAGCGGGAGCTACGAGCAGTACTTC
CDR3: CASSLDGTSGSYEQYF

J: TRBJ2-7
D: NA
V: TRBV20-1
size: many
length: 11
DNA: TGCAGTGCTGCTCCCCTGGGCGAGCAGTACTTC
CDR3: CSAAPLGEQYF

J: TRBJ1-3
D: NA
V: TRBV20-1
size: NA
length: 10
DNA: TGCAGTGCTAGGTCAAACACCATATATTTT
CDR3: CSARSNTIYF

J: TRBJ1-2
D: NA
V: TRBV20-1
size: NA
length: 13
DNA: TGCAGTGCTAGGGACCGAGGACTCGATGGCTACACCTTC
CDR3: CSARDRGLDGYTF

J: TRBJ2-7
D: NA
V: TRBV10-3
size: many
length: 15
DNA: TGTGCCACCTCGGACCGGGACACGAGCTCCTACGAGCAGTACTTC
CDR3: CATSDRDTSSYEQYF

J: TRBJ1-1
D: NA
V: TRBV7-9
size: NA
length: 15
DNA: TGTGCCAGCAGCCCCGGGGGACAAATAAACACTGAAGCTTTCTTT
CDR3: CASSPGGQINTEAFF

J: TRBJ1-1
D: NA
V: TRBV7-8
size: many
length: 15
DNA: TGTGCCAGCAGCTTAGCGAACAAAGGGGGCACTGAAGCTTTCTTT
CDR3: CASSLANKGGTEAFF

J: TRBJ1-1
D: NA
V: TRBV12-5
size: NA
length: 14
DNA: TGTGCTAGTGGTTTGGGACAGTCGAACACTGAAGCTTTCTTT
CDR3: CASGLGQSNTEAFF

J: TRBJ2-5
D: TRBD1
V: TRBV19
size: many
length: 13
DNA: TGTGCCAGTAGTTCCGGACAGGGAAAGACCCAGTACTTC
CDR3: CASSSGQGKTQYF

J: TRBJ1-1
D: NA
V: TRBV2
size: many
length: 13
DNA: TGTGTCACCAGCCGACAGAGAAACACTGAAGCTTTCTTT
CDR3: CVTSRQRNTEAFF

J: TRBJ1-4
D: TRBD1
V: TRBV12-3/TRBV12-4
size: NA
length: 16
DNA: TGTGCCAGCAGTTCGCTCACAGGGGGCTCTAATGAAAAACTGTTTTTT
CDR3: CASSSLTGGSNEKLFF

J: TRBJ1-2
D: NA
V: TRBV6-5
size: many
length: 13
DNA: TGTGCCAGCAGTTACCTACAGGTCGGTGGCTACACCTTC
CDR3: CASSYLQVGGYTF

J: TRBJ1-2
D: NA
V: TRBV3-1
size: few
length: 15
DNA: TGTGCCAGCAGCCAAGAAAATCCCGTTAACTATGGCTACACCTTC
CDR3: CASSQENPVNYGYTF

J: TRBJ2-7
D: NA
V: TRBV29-1
size: many
length: 12
DNA: TGCAGCGTCTATGGAGGGGGTGAAGAGCAGTACTTC
CDR3: CSVYGGGEEQYF

J: TRBJ2-7
D: TRBD1
V: TRBV13
size: few
length: 15
DNA: TGTGCCAGCAGCTTAGTTGTACAGGGGGCCTACGAGCAGTACTTC
CDR3: CASSLVVQGAYEQYF

J: TRBJ1-4
D: NA
V: TRBV7-9
size: NA
length: 16
DNA: TGTGCCAGCAGCTCCGGGACTGCGAAACTATATGAAAAACTGTTTTTT
CDR3: CASSSGTAKLYEKLFF

J: TRBJ1-2
D: TRBD1
V: TRBV7-9
size: NA
length: 15
DNA: TGTGCCAGCAAACCACCGGGACAGCTCTTTTATGGCTACACCTTC
CDR3: CASKPPGQLFYGYTF

J: TRBJ2-7
D: TRBD1
V: TRBV7-9
size: NA
length: 16
DNA: TGTGCCAGCAGCGTTCGCGGACAGGGCGATCCCTACGAGCAGTACTTC
CDR3: CASSVRGQGDPYEQYF